This passage covers 32 T cell receptor beta chains from one sample sequenced in a study of Ad26.COV2.S vaccination and SARS-CoV-2 variants. Profiling relied on immunoSEQ multiplex PCR, and the TCRdb table lists in-frame clones only, not all of them. The profile shows 350,000 to 450,000 clones, around 92% of them singletons. Treatment: about 20 received Ad26.COV2.S at low or high dose, single or two shots; 5 received placebo; per-sample allocation not given. The samples were gathered on day 63 after the first injection of vaccine or placebo. Here the sequenced sample was peripheral blood, taken in a trial of Ad26.COV2.S vaccine versus placebo. These receptors were collected from a person aged 18-65 years who received the Ad26.COV2.S COVID-19 vaccine or a placebo.

J is TRBJ2-3 and V is TRBV14, with D unclear. Per the germline V gene, CDR1 is SGHDN and CDR2 is FVKESK. V shed 2 bases and J shed 0 bases, with 9 bases lying between them. This CDR3 has 15 residues. The CDR3 protein is CASSQPQESTDTQYF. The CDR3, as DNA: TGTGCCAGCAGCCAACCTCAGGAGAGCACAGATACGCAGTATTTT. The whole variable domain, filled in from reference TRBV14 and TRBJ2-3, reads EAGVTQFPSHSVIEKGQTVTLRCDPISGHDNLYWYRRVMGKEIKFLLHFVKESKQDESGMPNNRFLAERTGGTYSTLKVQPAELEDSGVYFCASSQPQESTDTQYFGPGTRLTVL.

This clone was seen repeatedly, ten times or more. Other nucleotide sequences from this sample produce the same CDR3. This sequence joins TRBV24-1 and TRBJ2-3; the D is unclear. The CDR3 runs to 13 residues. The V end lost 1 base, the J end lost 0 bases, and 1 base lay between the germline ends. CDR1 and CDR2 from the germline V gene are KGHDR and SFDVKD. The CDR3 DNA is TGTGCCACCAGTGATTTAAGCACAGATACGCAGTATTTT. It specifies CATSDLSTDTQYF.

V gene TRBV4-3 combines with J gene TRBJ1-6; D is ambiguous. The CDR3 loop spans 21 amino acids. With 0 bases removed from V and 6 bases from J, the gap between germline ends came to 27 bases. Germline V gene sequence: CDR1 LGHNA, CDR2 YSLEER. CDR3 DNA: TGCGCCAGCAGCCAAGATCACCCCAGCTTGAACTCAGGATATATTAATTCACCCCTCCACTTT. This encodes CASSQDHPSLNSGYINSPLHF.

This chain joins TRBV5-5 and TRBJ2-7; D gene ambiguous. Germline V lookup: CDR1 SGHKS, CDR2 YYEKEE (reference sequence). This CDR3 is 15 amino acids long. V lost 0 bases, J lost 2 bases, and 12 bases lay in between. The CDR3 DNA reads as TGTGCCAGCAGCTTGGGTCTGGGCAGTACCTACGAGCAGTACTTC. Residues: CASSLGLGSTYEQYF. Full variable domain (rest looked up from reference TRBV5-5 and TRBJ2-7): DAGVTQSPTHLIKTRGQQVTLRCSPISGHKSVSWYQQVLGQGPQFIFQYYEKEERGRGNFPDRFSARQFPNYSSELNVNALLLGDSALYLCASSLGLGSTYEQYFGPGTRLTVT.

CDR3 sequence: CASSQDPSTSVDTQYF. The CDR3 region has the DNA TGCGCCAGCAGCCAAGATCCCTCGACGAGTGTGGATACGCAGTATTTT. The J gene is TRBJ2-3, the V gene TRBV4-3; D gene unclear. In germline, CDR1 is LGHNA, CDR2 YSLEER. Trimming removed 0 bases from V and 6 bases from J, with 16 bases in between. This CDR3 contains 16 residues.

The chain uses TRBV5-1 and TRBJ2-1; D is perhaps TRBD1 (5 bases). The CDR3 length is 13 residues. The germline V gene has CDR1 SGHRS and CDR2 YFSETQ. Trimming stripped 2 bases from V and 8 bases from J, with 11 bases between. DNA of the CDR3: TGCGCCAGCAGCTTTCAGGGTATCGATGAGCAGTTCTTC. Its translation is CASSFQGIDEQFF.

The chain employs TRBV5-4 and TRBJ1-1; D unclear. The CDR3 length is 12 residues. Germline loops: CDR1 SGHNT, CDR2 YYREEE (reference sequence). V lost 3 bases and J lost 6, with 9 bases in between. The CDR3 sequence is CASSSRLPEAFF. CDR3 coding DNA: TGTGCCAGCAGCTCCCGGCTTCCTGAAGCTTTCTTT.

This chain joins TRBV5-1 and TRBJ2-5, with D tentatively TRBD1 (5 bases). Germline CDR1 and CDR2: SGHRS and YFSETQ. Trimming pared 4 bases from V and 1 base from J, leaving 11 bases between. This CDR3 contains 14 residues. CDR3 sequence reads: CASSRTGFQETQYF. For the CDR3, the DNA is TGCGCCAGCAGCCGAACAGGATTCCAAGAGACCCAGTACTTC.

The chain recombines TRBV9 with TRBJ1-5; 7 bases agree with TRBD1. The CDR3 has 16 residues. CDR1 SGDLS and CDR2 YYNGEE come from the germline V gene. Trimming removed 3 bases from V and 6 bases from J; junction bases left unmatched: 12. CDR3 coding DNA: TGTGCCAGCAGCGCTACAGGGGTCGTTGGGAGTCAGCCCCAGCATTTT. Amino acid sequence: CASSATGVVGSQPQHF.

CDR3 protein: CASSSLGTAPQETQYF. CDR3 sequence (DNA): TGTGCCAGCAGCTCCCTCGGGACAGCCCCGCAAGAGACCCAGTACTTC. The chain uses TRBV7-9 and TRBJ2-5, with 7 bases matching TRBD1. CDR1 is SEHNR and CDR2 is FQNEAQ in the germline V gene (reference sequence). Trimming cost V 4 bases and J 2 bases; bases outside gene matches: 10. The CDR3 has 16 amino acids.

The V call is TRBV28, the J call TRBJ1-1; D gene ambiguous. The CDR3 runs 12 residues. From germline, CDR1 is MDHEN and CDR2 SYDVKM. Trimming cost V 8 bases and J 0 bases, with 7 bases left between them. The CDR3 DNA follows: TGTGCCAGCGAGTCGATGAACACTGAAGCTTTCTTT. This translates into CASESMNTEAFF.

This chain uses TRBV6-1 with TRBJ2-7, with 8 positions matching TRBD1. The CDR3 length is 17 residues. The germline gives CDR1 MNHNS, CDR2 SASEGT. The V segment lost 0 bases and the J segment 1 base; nucleotides outside the gene matches: 8. The CDR3 reads CASSEARLRQGSYEQYF. For the CDR3, the DNA is TGTGCCAGCAGTGAAGCGCGTCTCCGACAGGGGTCCTACGAGCAGTACTTC.

The rearrangement joins TRBV3-1 (or the pseudogene TRBV3-2) to TRBJ2-3; tentatively, D is TRBD2 (6 bases). This CDR3 region has 15 residues. The ends were cut back, 1 base at V and 4 bases at J, with 12 bases in the middle. CDR1 and CDR2 (germline): LGHDT, YNNKEL (reference sequence). The DNA for the CDR3 is TGTGCCAGCAGCCAAGCACTAGCCGAAGCAGATACGCAGTATTTT. Its protein is CASSQALAEADTQYF.

This chain uses TRBV4-1 with TRBJ1-5, with a tentative D call TRBD1 (6 bases). This CDR3 spans 15 amino acids. V was clipped by 1 base and J by 3 bases, with 10 bases between them. Germline V CDR1 and CDR2: MGHRA, YSYEKL. CDR3 loop: CASSQVGDTNQPQHF. DNA of the CDR3: TGCGCCAGCAGCCAAGTTGGGGACACCAATCAGCCCCAGCATTTT.

This clone was found once. This sequence joins TRBV7-2 and TRBJ2-1, with D possibly being TRBD1 (6 bases). CDR3 size: 14 residues. V lost 6 bases, J lost 7 bases, and 16 bases lay in between. Germline assignment: CDR1 SGHTA and CDR2 FQGNSA. The CDR3 DNA sequence: TGTGCCAGCAGTTCACAGGGTAGATGGAATGAGCAGTTCTTC. This gives the protein CASSSQGRWNEQFF. The variable domain in full, completed from reference TRBV7-2 and TRBJ2-1, reads GAGVSQSPSNKVTEKGKDVELRCDPISGHTALYWYRQSLGQGLEFLIYFQGNSAPDKSGLPSDRFSAERTGGSVSTLTIQRTQQEDSAVYLCASSSQGRWNEQFFGPGTRLTVL.

The chain carries TRBV30 and TRBJ1-6; 8 bases align to TRBD1. The CDR3 spans 15 residues. Germline trimming cut 8 bases from V and 6 bases from J; bases unmatched to any gene: 12. Germline values: CDR1 GTSNPN, CDR2 SVGIG (reference sequence). The CDR3 DNA reads TGTGCCCCCAAGGGCTATCAGGGGGCTAATTCACCCCTCCACTTT. Translation gives CAPKGYQGANSPLHF.

V gene TRBV5-1 combines with J gene TRBJ2-3, with TRBD2 identical over 12 bases. Germline V lookup: CDR1 SGHRS, CDR2 YFSETQ. The CDR3 consists of 19 residues. V shed 0 bases, J shed 2 bases, and the junction held 10 bases outside the gene matches. CDR3 sequence reads: CASSLGRPLAGGITDTQYF. DNA for the CDR3: TGCGCCAGCAGCTTGGGAAGACCCCTAGCGGGGGGGATCACAGATACGCAGTATTTT.

The J gene is TRBJ2-3, the V gene TRBV10-3; tentatively, D is TRBD1 (6 bases). CDR3 size: 13 residues. Trimming pared 4 bases from V and 1 base from J, leaving 6 bases between. Germline V CDR1 and CDR2: ENHRY, SYGVKD. The CDR3 DNA sequence: TGTGCCATCAGTGGACAGGGCACAGATACGCAGTATTTT. This encodes CAISGQGTDTQYF.

The J gene is TRBJ2-3, the V gene TRBV10-3, with 11 bases that match TRBD2. CDR3 size: 17 residues. Germline V lookup: CDR1 ENHRY, CDR2 SYGVKD. The junction had 12 bases not matched to a gene; V was cut back by 6 bases and J by 4 bases. For the CDR3, the DNA is TGTGCCATCAGGGGACACTTAGCGGGGGGGCGTGCAGATACGCAGTATTTT. This sequence encodes CAIRGHLAGGRADTQYF.

The V and J genes are TRBV4-1 and TRBJ2-5; TRBD2 aligns across 10 bases. This CDR3 region has 17 residues. Trimming took 1 base from V and 2 from J; bases not matched to a gene: 7. The germline V gene has CDR1 MGHRA and CDR2 YSYEKL. The CDR3 bases are TGCGCCAGCAGCCAAGTGGTAGCGGGGGGCCCTCAAGAGACCCAGTACTTC. It encodes CASSQVVAGGPQETQYF.

This sequence joins TRBV6-6 and TRBJ2-5, with D perhaps given as TRBD1 or TRBD2 (6 bases each). The V end lost 3 bases, the J end lost 5 bases, and 16 bases lay between the germline ends. The CDR3 is 15 residues long. Germline loops: CDR1 MNHNY, CDR2 SVGAGI (reference sequence). CDR3 sequence reads: CASSYWRGAGETQYF. The CDR3 DNA is TGTGCCAGCAGTTATTGGAGGGGGGCCGGGGAGACCCAGTACTTC.

This clone was found once. The chain uses TRBV7-2 and TRBJ1-2, with D maybe TRBD1 (6 bases). The V gene's germline CDR1 is SGHTA and CDR2 FQGNSA. The V end was cut by 5 bases, the J end by 0 bases, with 10 bases between. The CDR3 loop spans 14 amino acids. The DNA of the CDR3 is TGTGCCAGCAGCCCCCGACAGGCTAACTATGGCTACACCTTC. It codes for CASSPRQANYGYTF.

The rearrangement joins TRBV28 to TRBJ2-2, with TRBD1 identical over 7 bases. Germline V CDR1 and CDR2: MDHEN, SYDVKM. The CDR3 totals 15 residues. V was pared by 6 bases and J by 0 bases, with 4 bases of the junction left unmatched. CDR3 sequence: CASRPGTANTGELFF. The CDR3 region has the DNA TGTGCCAGCAGACCCGGGACAGCGAACACCGGGGAGCTGTTTTTT.

The chain recombines TRBV9 with TRBJ1-6; D is perhaps TRBD1 (6 bases). Germline CDR1 SGDLS, CDR2 YYNGEE. V lost 0 bases and J 2 bases, leaving 9 bases between the germline ends. The CDR3 has 16 amino acids. The CDR3 spells CASSVGGGPYNSPLHF. CDR3 nucleotide sequence: TGTGCCAGCAGCGTAGGTGGGGGGCCCTATAATTCACCCCTCCACTTT.

The chain employs TRBV18 and TRBJ2-3, with 14 bases identical to TRBD2. Germline CDR1 reads KGHSH; CDR2 reads LQKENI. V shed 4 bases and J 5 bases; nucleotides not matched to a gene: 14. The CDR3 loop spans 19 amino acids. This CDR3 reads CASSRLPQTSGGAIDTQYF. The CDR3, as DNA: TGTGCCAGCTCACGCTTACCTCAGACTAGCGGGGGGGCCATAGATACGCAGTATTTT.

CDR3 sequence: CASSIGRFGASHYEQYF. Here the CDR3 DNA reads TGTGCCAGTAGTATAGGGAGGTTCGGGGCCAGCCACTACGAGCAGTACTTC. This chain connects TRBV19 to TRBJ2-7; D possibly uses TRBD1 or TRBD2 (5 bases each). Trimming took off 1 base at V and 3 bases at J, with 19 bases between the two ends. Germline V gene sequence: CDR1 LNHDA, CDR2 SQIVND (reference sequence). CDR3 length: 17 amino acids. Drawing the rest from reference TRBV19 and TRBJ2-7, the complete variable domain is DGGITQSPKYLFRKEGQNVTLSCEQNLNHDAMYWYRQDPGQGLRLIYYSQIVNDFQKGDIAEGYSVSREKKESFPLTVTSAQKNPTAFYLCASSIGRFGASHYEQYFGPGTRLTVT.

The rearrangement uses TRBV4-3 and TRBJ1-4, with D maybe TRBD1 (5 bases). The V end lost 3 bases, the J end lost 6 bases, and 14 bases lay between the germline ends. Germline V gene sequence: CDR1 LGHNA, CDR2 YSLEER. The CDR3 totals 15 residues. The CDR3 loop reads CASSQVRVSDEKLFF. For the CDR3, the DNA is TGCGCCAGCAGCCAGGTCAGGGTCTCGGATGAAAAACTGTTTTTT.

The chain employs TRBV6-6 and TRBJ2-1; D may be TRBD1 (5 bases). The germline V and J ends were trimmed by 8 bases and 9 bases, with 20 bases remaining between them. CDR3 size: 14 residues. Germline-derived CDR1 and CDR2 are MNHNY and SVGAGI (reference sequence). The CDR3 here is CASETHRSQGEQFF. In DNA, the CDR3 is TGTGCCAGCGAAACCCACAGGTCCCAAGGTGAGCAGTTCTTC.

The genes are TRBV27 and TRBJ2-7, with 8 nucleotides matching TRBD1. The ends lost 4 bases at V and 5 bases at J; junction bases unmatched: 7. The CDR3 sequence is 14 residues long. Germline V gene lookup returns CDR1 MNHEY and CDR2 SMNVEV (reference sequence). This CDR3 reads CASSSRGQGHEQYF. For the CDR3, the DNA is TGTGCCAGCAGTTCCCGAGGACAGGGCCACGAGCAGTACTTC.

V gene TRBV7-7 combines with J gene TRBJ2-1; TRBD2 aligns across 10 bases. This CDR3 contains 19 residues. Per the germline V gene, CDR1 is SSHAT and CDR2 is FNYEAQ (reference sequence). The V and J ends lost 5 bases and 0 bases, in that order; junction bases with no gene match: 13. The CDR3 DNA is TGTGCCAGCAGCGTAGACGTAGCGGGGGGACGGAGCTCCTACAATGAGCAGTTCTTC. Amino acids: CASSVDVAGGRSSYNEQFF.

J is TRBJ1-4 and V is TRBV4-2, with D possibly TRBD1 on 5 matching bases. This CDR3 is built from 13 residues. V was shortened by 3 bases and J by 11 bases, with 13 bases between the two germline ends. Germline V lookup: CDR1 LGHNA, CDR2 YNFKEQ. CDR3 DNA: TGTGCCAGCAGCCACGACAAGGGGAGGAAACTGTTTTTT. Translated: CASSHDKGRKLFF.

The chain has TRBV6-6 and TRBJ1-1; 9 bases are shared with TRBD1. Per the germline V gene, CDR1 is MNHNY and CDR2 is SVGAGI (reference sequence). CDR3 size: 15 residues. With 7 bases clipped from V and 3 bases from J, the junction kept 9 bases outside the gene matches. The CDR3 loop reads CASTSDRGRYTEAFF. The CDR3 DNA is TGTGCCAGCACCTCAGACAGGGGGAGGTACACTGAAGCTTTCTTT.